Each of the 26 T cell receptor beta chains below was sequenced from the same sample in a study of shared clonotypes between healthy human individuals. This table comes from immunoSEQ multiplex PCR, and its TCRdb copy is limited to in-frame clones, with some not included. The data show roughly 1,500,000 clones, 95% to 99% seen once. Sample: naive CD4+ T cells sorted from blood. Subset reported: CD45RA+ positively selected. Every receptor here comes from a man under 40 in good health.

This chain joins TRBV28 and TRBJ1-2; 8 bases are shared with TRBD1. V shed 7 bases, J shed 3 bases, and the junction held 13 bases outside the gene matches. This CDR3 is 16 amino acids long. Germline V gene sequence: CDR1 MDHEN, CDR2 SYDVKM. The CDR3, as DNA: TGTGCCAGCACCGTACTGGCAGGGGGCAGCGACTATGGCTACACCTTC. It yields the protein CASTVLAGGSDYGYTF.

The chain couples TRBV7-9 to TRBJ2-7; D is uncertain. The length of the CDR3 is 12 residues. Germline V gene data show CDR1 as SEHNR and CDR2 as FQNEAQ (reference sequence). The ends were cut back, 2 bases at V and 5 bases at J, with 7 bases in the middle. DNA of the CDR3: TGTGCCAGCAGCTTATTTCGTAACGAGCAGTACTTC. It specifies CASSLFRNEQYF.

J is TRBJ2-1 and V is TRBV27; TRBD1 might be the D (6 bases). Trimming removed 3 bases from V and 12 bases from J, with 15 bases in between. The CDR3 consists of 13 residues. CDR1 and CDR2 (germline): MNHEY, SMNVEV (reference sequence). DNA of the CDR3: TGTGCCAGCAGTTTGGTTGCGGAAGGGGGGCAGTTCTTC. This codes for CASSLVAEGGQFF.

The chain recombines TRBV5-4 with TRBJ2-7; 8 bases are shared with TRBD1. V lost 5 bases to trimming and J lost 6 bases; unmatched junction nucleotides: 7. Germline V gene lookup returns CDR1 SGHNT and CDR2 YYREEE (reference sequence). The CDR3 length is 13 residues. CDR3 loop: CASRLTGAGEQYF. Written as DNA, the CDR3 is TGTGCCAGCAGATTGACAGGGGCCGGCGAGCAGTACTTC.

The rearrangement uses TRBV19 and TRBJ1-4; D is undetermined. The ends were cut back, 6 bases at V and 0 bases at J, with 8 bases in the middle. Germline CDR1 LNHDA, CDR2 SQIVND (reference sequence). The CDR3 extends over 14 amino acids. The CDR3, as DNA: TGTGCCAGTAGCGTCAGTGCAACTAATGAAAAACTGTTTTTT. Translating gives CASSVSATNEKLFF. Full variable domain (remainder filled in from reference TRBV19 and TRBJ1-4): DGGITQSPKYLFRKEGQNVTLSCEQNLNHDAMYWYRQDPGQGLRLIYYSQIVNDFQKGDIAEGYSVSREKKESFPLTVTSAQKNPTAFYLCASSVSATNEKLFFGSGTQLSVL.

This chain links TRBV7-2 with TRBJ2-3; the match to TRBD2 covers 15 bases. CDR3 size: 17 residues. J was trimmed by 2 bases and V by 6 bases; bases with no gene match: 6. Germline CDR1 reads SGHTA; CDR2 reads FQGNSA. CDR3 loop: CASRPGLAGGYTDTQYF. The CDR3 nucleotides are TGTGCCAGCAGACCAGGACTAGCGGGAGGGTACACAGATACGCAGTATTTT. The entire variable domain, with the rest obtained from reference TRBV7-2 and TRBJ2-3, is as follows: GAGVSQSPSNKVTEKGKDVELRCDPISGHTALYWYRQSLGQGLEFLIYFQGNSAPDKSGLPSDRFSAERTGGSVSTLTIQRTQQEDSAVYLCASRPGLAGGYTDTQYFGPGTRLTVL.

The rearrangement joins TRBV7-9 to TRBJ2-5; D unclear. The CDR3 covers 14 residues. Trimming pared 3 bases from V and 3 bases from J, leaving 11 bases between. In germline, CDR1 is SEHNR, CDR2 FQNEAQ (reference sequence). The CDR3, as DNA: TGTGCCAGCAGCTTTATGACTGGAGAAGAGACCCAGTACTTC. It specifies CASSFMTGEETQYF.

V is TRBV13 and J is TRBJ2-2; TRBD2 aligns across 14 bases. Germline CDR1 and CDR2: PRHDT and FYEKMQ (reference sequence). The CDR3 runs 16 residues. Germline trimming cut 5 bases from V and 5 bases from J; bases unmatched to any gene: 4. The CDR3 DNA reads TGTGCCAGCAGCCAAAGGACTAGCGGGAGGACCGGGGAGCTGTTTTTT. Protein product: CASSQRTSGRTGELFF. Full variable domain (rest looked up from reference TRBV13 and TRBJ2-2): AAGVIQSPRHLIKEKRETATLKCYPIPRHDTVYWYQQGPGQDPQFLISFYEKMQSDKGSIPDRFSAQQFSDYHSELNMSSLELGDSALYFCASSQRTSGRTGELFFGEGSRLTVL.

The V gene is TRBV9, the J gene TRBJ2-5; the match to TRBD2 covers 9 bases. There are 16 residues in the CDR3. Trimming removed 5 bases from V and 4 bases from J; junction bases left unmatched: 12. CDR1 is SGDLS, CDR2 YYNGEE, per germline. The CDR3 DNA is TGTGCCAGCAGTCCCGTTAGCGGGAGTAATGGAGAGACCCAGTACTTC. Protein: CASSPVSGSNGETQYF.

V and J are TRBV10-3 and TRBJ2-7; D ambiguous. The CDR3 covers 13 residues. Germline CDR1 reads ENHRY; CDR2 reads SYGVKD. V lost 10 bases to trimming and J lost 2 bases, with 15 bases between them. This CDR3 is CATRAQPTYEQYF. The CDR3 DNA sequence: TGTGCCACCCGGGCGCAACCAACCTACGAGCAGTACTTC.

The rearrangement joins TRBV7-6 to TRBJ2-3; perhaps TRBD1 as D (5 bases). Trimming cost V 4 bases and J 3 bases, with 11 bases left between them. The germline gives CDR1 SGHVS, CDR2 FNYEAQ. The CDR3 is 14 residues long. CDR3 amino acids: CASSSAAGTDTQYF. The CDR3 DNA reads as TGTGCCAGCAGCTCCGCCGCAGGGACAGATACGCAGTATTTT.

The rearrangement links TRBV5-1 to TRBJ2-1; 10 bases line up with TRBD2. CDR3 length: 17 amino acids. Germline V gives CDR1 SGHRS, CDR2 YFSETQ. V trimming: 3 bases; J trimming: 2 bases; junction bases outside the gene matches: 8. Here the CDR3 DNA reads TGCGCCAGCAGCTCACCCTCCGGGACTAGCGCCTACAATGAGCAGTTCTTC. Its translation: CASSSPSGTSAYNEQFF.

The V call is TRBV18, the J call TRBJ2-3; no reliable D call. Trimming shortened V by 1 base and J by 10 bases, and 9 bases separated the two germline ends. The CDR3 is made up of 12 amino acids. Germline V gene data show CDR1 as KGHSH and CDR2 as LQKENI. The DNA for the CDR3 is TGTGCCAGCTCACCACAGGGTAGTCCGCAGTATTTT. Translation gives CASSPQGSPQYF.

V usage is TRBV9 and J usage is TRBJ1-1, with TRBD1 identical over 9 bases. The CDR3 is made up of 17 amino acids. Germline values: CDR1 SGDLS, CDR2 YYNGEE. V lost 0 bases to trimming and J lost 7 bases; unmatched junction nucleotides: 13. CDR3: CASSVGLWGTGKIEAFF. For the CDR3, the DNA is TGTGCCAGCAGCGTAGGTTTGTGGGGGACAGGGAAGATTGAAGCTTTCTTT.

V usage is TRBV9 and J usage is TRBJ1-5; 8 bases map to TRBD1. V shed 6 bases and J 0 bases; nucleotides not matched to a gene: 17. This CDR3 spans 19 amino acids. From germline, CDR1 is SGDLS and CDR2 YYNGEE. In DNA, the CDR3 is TGTGCCAGCAACTTTGAATGGGGACAGGAATACGTTAGCAATCAGCCCCAGCATTTT. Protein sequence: CASNFEWGQEYVSNQPQHF. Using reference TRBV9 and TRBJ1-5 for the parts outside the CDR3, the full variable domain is DSGVTQTPKHLITATGQRVTLRCSPRSGDLSVYWYQQSLDQGLQFLIQYYNGEERAKGNILERFSAQQFPDLHSELNLSSLELGDSALYFCASNFEWGQEYVSNQPQHFGDGTRLSIL.

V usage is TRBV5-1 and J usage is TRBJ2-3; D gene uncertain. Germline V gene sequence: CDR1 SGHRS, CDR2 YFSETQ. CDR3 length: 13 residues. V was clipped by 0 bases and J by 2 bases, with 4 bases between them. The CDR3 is CASSLAHTDTQYF. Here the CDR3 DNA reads TGCGCCAGCAGCTTGGCCCACACAGATACGCAGTATTTT.

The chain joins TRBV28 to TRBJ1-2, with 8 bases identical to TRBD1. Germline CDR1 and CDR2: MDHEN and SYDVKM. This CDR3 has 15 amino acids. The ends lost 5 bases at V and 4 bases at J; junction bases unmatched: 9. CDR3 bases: TGTGCCAGCAGTGAGACCCACAGGGGGGGCTATGGCTACACCTTC. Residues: CASSETHRGGYGYTF.

The CDR3 nucleotides are TGTGCCAGCAGCTTTGCCGCCGGGACAGGGGACTATGGCTACACCTTC. Protein sequence: CASSFAAGTGDYGYTF. This chain connects TRBV7-9 to TRBJ1-2; the match to TRBD1 covers 10 bases. Germline V lookup: CDR1 SEHNR, CDR2 FQNEAQ (reference sequence). The CDR3 length is 16 residues. V lost 3 bases to trimming and J lost 3 bases; unmatched junction nucleotides: 7.

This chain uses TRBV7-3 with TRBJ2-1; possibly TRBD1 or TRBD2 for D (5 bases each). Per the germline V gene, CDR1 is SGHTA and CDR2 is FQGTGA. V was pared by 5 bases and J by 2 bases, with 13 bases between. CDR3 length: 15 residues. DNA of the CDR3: TGTGCCAGCAGCCCACTAGGGGACCCCTACAATGAGCAGTTCTTC. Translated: CASSPLGDPYNEQFF. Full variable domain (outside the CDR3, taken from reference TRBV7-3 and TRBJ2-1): GAGVSQTPSNKVTEKGKYVELRCDPISGHTALYWYRQSLGQGPEFLIYFQGTGAADDSGLPNDRFFAVRPEGSVSTLKIQRTERGDSAVYLCASSPLGDPYNEQFFGPGTRLTVL.

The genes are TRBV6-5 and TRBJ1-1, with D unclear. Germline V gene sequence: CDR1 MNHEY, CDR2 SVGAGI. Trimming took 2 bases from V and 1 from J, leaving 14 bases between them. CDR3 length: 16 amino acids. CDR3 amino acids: CASSYGGGQKNTEAFF. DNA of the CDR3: TGTGCCAGCAGTTACGGCGGCGGGCAGAAGAACACTGAAGCTTTCTTT.

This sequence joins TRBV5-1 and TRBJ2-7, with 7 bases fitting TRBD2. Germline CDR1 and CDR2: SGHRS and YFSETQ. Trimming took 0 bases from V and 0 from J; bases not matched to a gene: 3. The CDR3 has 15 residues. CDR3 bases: TGCGCCAGCAGCTTGGATCTAGCGGACTCCTACGAGCAGTACTTC. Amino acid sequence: CASSLDLADSYEQYF.

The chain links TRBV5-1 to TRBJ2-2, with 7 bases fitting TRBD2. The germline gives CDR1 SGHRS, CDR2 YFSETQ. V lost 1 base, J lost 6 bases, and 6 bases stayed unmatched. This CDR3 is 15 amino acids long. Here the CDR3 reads CASSLSGVGAGELFF. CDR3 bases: TGCGCCAGCAGCTTGAGCGGGGTCGGGGCCGGGGAGCTGTTTTTT.

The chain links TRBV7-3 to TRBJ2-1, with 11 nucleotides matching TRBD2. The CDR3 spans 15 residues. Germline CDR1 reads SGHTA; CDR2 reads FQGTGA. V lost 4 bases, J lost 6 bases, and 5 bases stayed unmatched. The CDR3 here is CASSYSGLAANEQFF. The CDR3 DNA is TGTGCCAGCAGCTATTCGGGACTAGCGGCCAATGAGCAGTTCTTC.

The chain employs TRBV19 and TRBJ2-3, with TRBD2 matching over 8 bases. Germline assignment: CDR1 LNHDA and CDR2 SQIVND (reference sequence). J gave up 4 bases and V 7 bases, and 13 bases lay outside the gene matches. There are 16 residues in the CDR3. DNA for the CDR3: TGTGCCAGTACCCCCTACGGGAGGGGCGGCGCAGATACGCAGTATTTT. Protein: CASTPYGRGGADTQYF.

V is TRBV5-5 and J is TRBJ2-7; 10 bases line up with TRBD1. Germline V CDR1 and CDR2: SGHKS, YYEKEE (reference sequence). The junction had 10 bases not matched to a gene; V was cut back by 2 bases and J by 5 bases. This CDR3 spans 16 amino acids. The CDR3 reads CASSFYVGQGLHEQYF. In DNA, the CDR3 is TGTGCCAGCAGCTTTTATGTGGGACAGGGGCTCCACGAGCAGTACTTC.

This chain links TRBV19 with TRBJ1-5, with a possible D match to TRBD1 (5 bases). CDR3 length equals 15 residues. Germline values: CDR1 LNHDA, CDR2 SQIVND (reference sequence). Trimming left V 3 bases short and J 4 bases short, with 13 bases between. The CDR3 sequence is CASSMGGGGNQPQHF. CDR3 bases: TGTGCCAGTAGTATGGGGGGGGGAGGAAATCAGCCCCAGCATTTT.